This TCR beta chain was documented in a study of T cell responses to AZD1222 COVID-19 vaccine. This CDR3 region has 16 residues. Trimming took 3 bases from V and 1 from J, leaving 16 bases between them. Per the germline V gene, CDR1 is SGHRS and CDR2 is YFSETQ. Turning to this clone: What it binds is not known.

Generated by immunoSEQ multiplex PCR, the TCRdb table keeps only in-frame clones and is missing some. The sample consists of about 140,000 clones, roughly 90% of them appearing once. Findings and caveats of the study: The sample set comprised mostly white British donors with more females, and clonal diversity was possibly underestimated.

The sequence was obtained from an adult in good health. The rearrangement joins TRBV5-1 to TRBJ1-1, with D unresolved. The sequences come from peripheral blood, collected on day 0 of AZD1222 vaccination. CDR3 coding DNA: TGCGCCAGCAGCTGGGGTTGGATAGTTGGGAACACTGAAGCTTTCTTT. This sequence encodes CASSWGWIVGNTEAFF.